This entry describes one TCR beta chain. Antigen: not known. This sample stems from a study of response to subunit inactivated influenza vaccine. Notes on the study in general: Each seasonal flu vaccination may recruit only limited new T cells, authors suggested.

MiXCR, applied by TCRdb to the RT-PCR reads, yields one record per CDR3 protein. The sample contains about 300,000 distinct CDR3 sequences, around a fifth of which appear only once. The CDR3 consists of 13 residues. V shed 4 bases, J shed 6 bases, and the junction held 3 bases outside the gene matches. The source material was PBMCs from blood, sampled approximately 22 months after vaccination. The sequence was collected from a man aged 50 to 69 who received an inactivated influenza vaccine. This sequence joins TRBV12-3 or TRBV12-4 and TRBJ1-1; TRBD1 matches 9 bases. CDR3 nucleotide sequence: TGTGCCAGCAGTTGGGGACAGGGCGCTGAAGCTTTCTTT. This codes for CASSWGQGAEAFF.